This TCR beta chain was sequenced in a study of T-cell memory formation after mild COVID-19. After 5'RACE with constant-segment primers, TCR alpha and TCR beta cDNA libraries carrying sample barcodes and UMIs were obtained. TCRdb passed the 5' RACE reads through MiXCR, listing each CDR3 protein once. The table includes 300,000 to 400,000 distinct CDR3 sequences, roughly an eighth detected once. The receptor was isolated from a man aged 18 to 29 who had mild COVID-19 (a few samples of this study predate the infection). Cell type and time point are not known. What was sequenced was PBMCs or a T cell subset sorted from them (not recorded which).

CDR3 in amino acids: CASSPPPRGAISSYNEQFF. For the CDR3, the DNA is TGTGCCAGCAGCCCCCCCCCGCGGGGGGCCATTTCTTCCTACAATGAGCAGTTCTTC. The gene calls are TRBV14 and TRBJ2-1, with TRBD2 identical over 8 bases. The CDR3 totals 19 residues. Germline loops: CDR1 SGHDN, CDR2 FVKESK. Germline trimming cut 4 bases from V and 1 base from J; bases unmatched to any gene: 15.